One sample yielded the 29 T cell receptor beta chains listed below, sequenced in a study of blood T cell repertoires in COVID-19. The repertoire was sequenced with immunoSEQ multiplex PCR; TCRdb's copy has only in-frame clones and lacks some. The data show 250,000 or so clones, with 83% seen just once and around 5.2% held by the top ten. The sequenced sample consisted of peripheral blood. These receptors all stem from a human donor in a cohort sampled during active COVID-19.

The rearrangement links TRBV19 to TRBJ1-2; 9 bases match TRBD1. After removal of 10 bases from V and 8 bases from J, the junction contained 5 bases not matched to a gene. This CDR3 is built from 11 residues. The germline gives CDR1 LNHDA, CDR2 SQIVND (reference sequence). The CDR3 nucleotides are TGTGCCACTGGGACAGGGCCCGGCTACACCTTC. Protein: CATGTGPGYTF.

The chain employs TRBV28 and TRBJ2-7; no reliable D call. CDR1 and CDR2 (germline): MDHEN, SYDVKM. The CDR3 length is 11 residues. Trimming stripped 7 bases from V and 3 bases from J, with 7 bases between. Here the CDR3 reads CASNHYYEQYF. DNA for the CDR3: TGTGCCAGCAATCACTACTACGAGCAGTACTTC.

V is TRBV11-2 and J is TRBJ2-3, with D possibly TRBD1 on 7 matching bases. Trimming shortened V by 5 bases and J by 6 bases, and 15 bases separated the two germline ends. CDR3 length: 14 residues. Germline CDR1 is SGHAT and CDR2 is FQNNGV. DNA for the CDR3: TGTGCCAGCAGCGTAACATCAGGGGGGGATACGCAGTATTTT. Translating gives CASSVTSGGDTQYF.

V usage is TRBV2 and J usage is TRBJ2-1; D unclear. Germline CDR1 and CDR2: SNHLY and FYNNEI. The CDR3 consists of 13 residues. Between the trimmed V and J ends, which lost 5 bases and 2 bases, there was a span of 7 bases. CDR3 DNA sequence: TGTGCCAGCAGTCTAAGTCCCTACAATGAGCAGTTCTTC. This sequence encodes CASSLSPYNEQFF.

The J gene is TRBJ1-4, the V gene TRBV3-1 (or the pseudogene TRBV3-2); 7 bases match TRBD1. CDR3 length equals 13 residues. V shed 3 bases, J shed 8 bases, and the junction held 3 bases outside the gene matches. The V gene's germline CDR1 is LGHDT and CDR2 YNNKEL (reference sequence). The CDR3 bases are TGTGCCAGCAGCCAGGGGGGACAGGAAAAACTGTTTTTT. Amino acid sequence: CASSQGGQEKLFF.

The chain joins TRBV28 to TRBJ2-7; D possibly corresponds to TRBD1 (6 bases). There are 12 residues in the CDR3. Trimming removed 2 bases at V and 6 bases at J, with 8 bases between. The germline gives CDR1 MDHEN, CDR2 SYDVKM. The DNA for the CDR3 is TGTGCCAGCAGTTTACAGGGGATCGAGCAGTACTTC. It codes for CASSLQGIEQYF.

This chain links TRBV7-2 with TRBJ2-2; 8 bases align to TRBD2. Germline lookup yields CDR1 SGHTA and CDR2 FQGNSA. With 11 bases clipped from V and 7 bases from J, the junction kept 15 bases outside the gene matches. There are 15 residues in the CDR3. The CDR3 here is CAVNRGRGGNGELFF. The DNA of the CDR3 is TGTGCCGTAAACCGGGGCCGGGGGGGGAACGGGGAGCTGTTTTTT.

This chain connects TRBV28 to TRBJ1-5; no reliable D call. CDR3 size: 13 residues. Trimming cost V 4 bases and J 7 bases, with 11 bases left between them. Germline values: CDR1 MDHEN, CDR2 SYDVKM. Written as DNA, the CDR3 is TGTGCCAGCAGTTCAATAACGAGGCAGCCCCAGCATTTT. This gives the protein CASSSITRQPQHF.

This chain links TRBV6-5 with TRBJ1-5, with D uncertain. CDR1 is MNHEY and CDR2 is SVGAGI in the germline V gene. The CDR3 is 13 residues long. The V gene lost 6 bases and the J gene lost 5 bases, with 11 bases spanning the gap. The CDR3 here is CASRRGPDQPQHF. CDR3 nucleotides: TGTGCCAGCAGACGTGGCCCAGATCAGCCCCAGCATTTT.

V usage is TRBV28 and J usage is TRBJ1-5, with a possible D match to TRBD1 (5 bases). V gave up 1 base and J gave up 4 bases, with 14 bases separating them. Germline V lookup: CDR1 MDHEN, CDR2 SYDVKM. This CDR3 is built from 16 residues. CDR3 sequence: CASSLLGRAFNQPQHF. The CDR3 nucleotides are TGTGCCAGCAGTTTATTAGGCAGGGCATTTAATCAGCCCCAGCATTTT. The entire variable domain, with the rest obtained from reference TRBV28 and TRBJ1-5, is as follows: DVKVTQSSRYLVKRTGEKVFLECVQDMDHENMFWYRQDPGLGLRLIYFSYDVKMKEKGDIPEGYSVSREKKERFSLILESASTNQTSMYLCASSLLGRAFNQPQHFGDGTRLSIL.

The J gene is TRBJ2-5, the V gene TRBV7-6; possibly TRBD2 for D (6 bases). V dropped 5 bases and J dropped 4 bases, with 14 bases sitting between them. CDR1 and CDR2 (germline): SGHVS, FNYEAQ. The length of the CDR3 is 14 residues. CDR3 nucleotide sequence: TGTGCCAGCAGCCGACTAGTCGGTCCAGAGACCCAGTACTTC. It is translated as CASSRLVGPETQYF. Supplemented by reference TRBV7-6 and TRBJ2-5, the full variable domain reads GAGVSQSPRYKVTKRGQDVALRCDPISGHVSLYWYRQALGQGPEFLTYFNYEAQQDKSGLPNDRFSAERPEGSISTLTIQRTEQRDSAMYRCASSRLVGPETQYFGPGTRLLVL.

CDR3 in amino acids: CATGQSNTEAFF. Written as DNA, the CDR3 is TGTGCCACAGGACAATCGAACACTGAAGCTTTCTTT. This chain uses TRBV10-3 with TRBJ1-1; D perhaps matches TRBD1 (5 bases). V gave up 10 bases and J gave up 1 base, with 10 bases separating them. This CDR3 region has 12 residues. Germline V gene data show CDR1 as ENHRY and CDR2 as SYGVKD.

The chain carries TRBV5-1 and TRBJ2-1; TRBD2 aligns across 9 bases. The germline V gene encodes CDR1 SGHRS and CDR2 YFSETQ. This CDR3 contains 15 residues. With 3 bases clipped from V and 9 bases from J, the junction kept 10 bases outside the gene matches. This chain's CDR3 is CASSSRVAGVGEQFF. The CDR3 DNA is TGCGCCAGCAGCTCCCGGGTAGCGGGAGTGGGTGAGCAGTTCTTC.

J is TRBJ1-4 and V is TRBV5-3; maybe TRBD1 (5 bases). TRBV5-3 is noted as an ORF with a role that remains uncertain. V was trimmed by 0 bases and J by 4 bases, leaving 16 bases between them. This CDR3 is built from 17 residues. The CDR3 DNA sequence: TGTGCCAGAAGCTTGGGCCGTGAGGACGGACATAATGAAAAACTGTTTTTT. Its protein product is CARSLGREDGHNEKLFF.

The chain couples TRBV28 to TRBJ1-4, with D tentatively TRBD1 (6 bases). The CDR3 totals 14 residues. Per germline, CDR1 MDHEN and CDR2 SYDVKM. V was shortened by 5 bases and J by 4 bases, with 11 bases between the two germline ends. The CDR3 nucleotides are TGTGCCAGCAGTCCAGGGGTGATTAATGAAAAACTGTTTTTT. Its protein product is CASSPGVINEKLFF.

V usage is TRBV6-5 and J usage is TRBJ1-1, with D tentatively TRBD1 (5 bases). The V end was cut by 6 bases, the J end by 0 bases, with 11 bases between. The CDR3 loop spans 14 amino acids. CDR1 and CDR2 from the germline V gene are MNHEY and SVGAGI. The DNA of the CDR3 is TGTGCCAGCAGGCCCGGGGGGGTGAACACTGAAGCTTTCTTT. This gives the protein CASRPGGVNTEAFF.

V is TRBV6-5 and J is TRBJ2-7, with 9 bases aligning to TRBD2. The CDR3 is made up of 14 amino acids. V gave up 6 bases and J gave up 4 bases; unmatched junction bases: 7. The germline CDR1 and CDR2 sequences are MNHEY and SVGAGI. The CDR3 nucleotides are TGTGCCAGCAGAAATAGCGGGAGCGGTTACGAGCAGTACTTC. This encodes CASRNSGSGYEQYF.

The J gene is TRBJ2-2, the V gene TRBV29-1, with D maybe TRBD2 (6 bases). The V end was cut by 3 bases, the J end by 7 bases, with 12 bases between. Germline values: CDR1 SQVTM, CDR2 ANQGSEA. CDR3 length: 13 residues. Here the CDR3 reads CSVEVAGSGELFF. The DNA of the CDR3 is TGCAGCGTTGAGGTGGCCGGGAGCGGGGAGCTGTTTTTT.

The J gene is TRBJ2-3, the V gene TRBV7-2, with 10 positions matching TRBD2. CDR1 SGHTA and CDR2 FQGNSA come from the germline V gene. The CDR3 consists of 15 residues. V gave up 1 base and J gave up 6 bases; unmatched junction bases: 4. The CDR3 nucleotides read TGTGCCAGCAGCTTAGGGACTAGCGGAGTTGATACGCAGTATTTT. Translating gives CASSLGTSGVDTQYF.

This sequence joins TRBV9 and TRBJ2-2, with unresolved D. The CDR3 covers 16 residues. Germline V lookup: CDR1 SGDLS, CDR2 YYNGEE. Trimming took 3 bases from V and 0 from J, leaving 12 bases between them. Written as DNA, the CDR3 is TGTGCCAGCAGCGCCGGTGGCAGGCCGAACACCGGGGAGCTGTTTTTT. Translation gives CASSAGGRPNTGELFF.

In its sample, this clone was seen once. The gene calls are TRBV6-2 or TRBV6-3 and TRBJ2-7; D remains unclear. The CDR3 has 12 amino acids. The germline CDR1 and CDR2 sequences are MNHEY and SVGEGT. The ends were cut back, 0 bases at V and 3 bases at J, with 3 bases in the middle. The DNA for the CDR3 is TGTGCCAGCAGTTACTCGAGCTACGAGCAGTACTTC. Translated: CASSYSSYEQYF.

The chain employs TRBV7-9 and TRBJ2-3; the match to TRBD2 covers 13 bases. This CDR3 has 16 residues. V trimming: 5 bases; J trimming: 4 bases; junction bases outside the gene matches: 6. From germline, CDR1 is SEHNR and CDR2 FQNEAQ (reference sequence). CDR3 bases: TGTGCCAGCAGCGAACTAGCGGGGGGGCCGGCAGATACGCAGTATTTT. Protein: CASSELAGGPADTQYF. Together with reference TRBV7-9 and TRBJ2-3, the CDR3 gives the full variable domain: DTGVSQNPRHKITKRGQNVTFRCDPISEHNRLYWYRQTLGQGPEFLTYFQNEAQLEKSRLLSDRFSAERPKGSFSTLEIQRTEQGDSAMYLCASSELAGGPADTQYFGPGTRLTVL.

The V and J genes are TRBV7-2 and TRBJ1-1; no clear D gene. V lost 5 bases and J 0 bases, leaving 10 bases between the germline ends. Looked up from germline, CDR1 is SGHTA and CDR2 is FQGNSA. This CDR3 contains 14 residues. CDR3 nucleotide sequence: TGTGCCAGCAGCGTAAACCCGGTGAACACTGAAGCTTTCTTT. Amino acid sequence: CASSVNPVNTEAFF. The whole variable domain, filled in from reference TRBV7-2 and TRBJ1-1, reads GAGVSQSPSNKVTEKGKDVELRCDPISGHTALYWYRQSLGQGLEFLIYFQGNSAPDKSGLPSDRFSAERTGGSVSTLTIQRTQQEDSAVYLCASSVNPVNTEAFFGQGTRLTVV.

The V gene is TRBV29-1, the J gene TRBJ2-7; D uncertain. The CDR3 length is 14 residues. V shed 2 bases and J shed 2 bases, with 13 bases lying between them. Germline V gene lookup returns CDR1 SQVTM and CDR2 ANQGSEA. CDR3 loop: CSVEFGRSTYEQYF. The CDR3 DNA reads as TGCAGCGTTGAATTCGGTCGTTCTACCTACGAGCAGTACTTC.

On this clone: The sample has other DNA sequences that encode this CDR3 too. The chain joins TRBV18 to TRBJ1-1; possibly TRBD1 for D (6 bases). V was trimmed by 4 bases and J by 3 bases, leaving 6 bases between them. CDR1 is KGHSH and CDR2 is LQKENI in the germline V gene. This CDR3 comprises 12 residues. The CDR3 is CASSRQDTEAFF. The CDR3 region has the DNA TGTGCCAGCTCACGACAGGACACTGAAGCTTTCTTT.

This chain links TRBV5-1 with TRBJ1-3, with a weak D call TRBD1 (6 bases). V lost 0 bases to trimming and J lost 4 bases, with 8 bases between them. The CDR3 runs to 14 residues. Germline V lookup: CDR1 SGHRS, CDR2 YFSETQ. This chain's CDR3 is CASSLGTDGNTIYF. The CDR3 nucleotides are TGCGCCAGCAGCTTGGGGACAGACGGAAACACCATATATTTT.

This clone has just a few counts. CDR3 in amino acids: CASSMRGVSTGLTDTQYF. The CDR3 DNA follows: TGTGCCAGTAGTATGCGAGGGGTTAGCACGGGACTCACAGATACGCAGTATTTT. The V gene is TRBV19, the J gene TRBJ2-3, with a possible D match to TRBD2 (6 bases). Looked up from germline, CDR1 is LNHDA and CDR2 is SQIVND (reference sequence). V lost 3 bases, J lost 2 bases, and 21 bases lay in between. The CDR3 length is 18 residues.

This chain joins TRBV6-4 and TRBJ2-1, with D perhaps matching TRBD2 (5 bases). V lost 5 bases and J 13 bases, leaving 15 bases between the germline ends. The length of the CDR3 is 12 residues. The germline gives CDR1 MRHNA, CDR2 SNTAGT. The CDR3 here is CASSRSGEPQFF. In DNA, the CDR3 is TGTGCCAGCAGTCGATCCGGGGAACCCCAGTTCTTC.

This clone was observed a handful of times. As DNA, the CDR3 is TGCAGTGCTAGTGGGCGGGGGGGTTACAATGAGCAGTTCTTC. It specifies CSASGRGGYNEQFF. V is TRBV20-1 and J is TRBJ2-1; 9 bases are shared with TRBD2. CDR1 is DFQATT and CDR2 is SNEGSKA in the germline V gene (reference sequence). With 3 bases clipped from V and 4 bases from J, the junction kept 4 bases outside the gene matches. The length of the CDR3 is 14 residues.